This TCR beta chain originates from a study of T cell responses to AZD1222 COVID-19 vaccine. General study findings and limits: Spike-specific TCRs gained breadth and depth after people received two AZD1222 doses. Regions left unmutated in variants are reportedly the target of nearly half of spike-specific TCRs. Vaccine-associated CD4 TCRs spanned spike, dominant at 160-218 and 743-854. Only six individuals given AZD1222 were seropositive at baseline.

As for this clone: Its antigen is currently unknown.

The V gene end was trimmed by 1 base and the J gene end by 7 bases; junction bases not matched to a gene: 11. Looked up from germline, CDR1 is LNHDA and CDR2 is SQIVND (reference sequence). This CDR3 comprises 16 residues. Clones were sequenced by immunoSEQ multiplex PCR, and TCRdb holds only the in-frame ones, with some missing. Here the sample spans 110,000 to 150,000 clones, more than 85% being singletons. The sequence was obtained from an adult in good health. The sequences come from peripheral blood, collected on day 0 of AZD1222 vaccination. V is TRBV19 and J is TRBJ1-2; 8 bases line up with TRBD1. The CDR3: CASSIGGQGTISGYTF. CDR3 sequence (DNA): TGTGCCAGTAGTATAGGAGGACAGGGAACCATAAGTGGCTACACCTTC.